This is a list of T cell receptor beta chains from one sample in a study of T cells in Graves' hyperthyroidism and ophthalmopathy. Each CDR3 protein is one row after TCRdb ran MiXCR on the multiplex PCR reads. The sample includes fewer than 450,000 distinct CDR3 sequences, roughly 15% seen only once; the top ten take almost 35%. The sample comprised blood. These TCRs come from a woman aged 30 to 39 with Graves' hyperthyroidism that later progressed to Graves' ophthalmopathy. Both conserved end residues are part of each CDR3. D genes are given only for firm matches. Size tells how often a clone was seen (once, few, many) or the class of an expanded clone, and some rows leave it out.

v_gene: TRBV7-9
abundance: many
j_gene: TRBJ1-1
d_gene: NA
CDR3aa: CASSLVGLLLNTEAFF
CDR3nt: TGTGCCAGCAGCTTAGTAGGGTTACTCCTGAACACTGAAGCTTTCTTT

v_gene: TRBV10-3
abundance: many
j_gene: TRBJ2-1
d_gene: TRBD1
CDR3aa: CAISEGQGGEQFF
CDR3nt: TGTGCCATCAGTGAAGGACAGGGCGGGGAGCAGTTCTTC

v_gene: TRBV7-9
abundance: many
j_gene: TRBJ2-1
d_gene: NA
CDR3aa: CASSRTETYNEQFF
CDR3nt: TGTGCCAGCTCACGGACAGAGACCTACAATGAGCAGTTCTTC

v_gene: TRBV10-3
abundance: many
j_gene: TRBJ2-3
d_gene: TRBD2
CDR3aa: CAISESTSGSTDTQYF
CDR3nt: TGTGCCATCAGTGAGTCGACTAGCGGGAGCACAGATACGCAGTATTTT

v_gene: TRBV6-1
abundance: NA
j_gene: TRBJ1-2
d_gene: NA
CDR3aa: CASSEHTGRSGYTF
CDR3nt: TGTGCCAGCAGTGAACACACAGGGAGATCGGGCTACACCTTC

v_gene: TRBV12-3/TRBV12-4
abundance: many
j_gene: TRBJ2-1
d_gene: TRBD2
CDR3aa: CASSFGSLAGVSEQFF
CDR3nt: TGTGCCAGCAGTTTCGGTTCGTTAGCGGGAGTTAGTGAGCAGTTCTTC

v_gene: TRBV27
abundance: many
j_gene: TRBJ2-2
d_gene: NA
CDR3aa: CASSFRSTFTGELFF
CDR3nt: TGTGCCAGCAGTTTCCGGTCGACATTCACCGGGGAGCTGTTTTTT

v_gene: TRBV29-1
abundance: few
j_gene: TRBJ2-1
d_gene: NA
CDR3aa: CSVELARATSSYNEQFF
CDR3nt: TGCAGCGTTGAACTAGCGAGGGCCACGAGCTCCTACAATGAGCAGTTCTTC

v_gene: TRBV20-1
abundance: few
j_gene: TRBJ2-7
d_gene: TRBD2
CDR3aa: CSARDKLAGVEQYF
CDR3nt: TGCAGTGCTAGAGATAAGCTTGCGGGGGTTGAGCAGTACTTC

v_gene: TRBV7-8
abundance: few
j_gene: TRBJ1-5
d_gene: NA
CDR3aa: CASSHGGFRNSNQPQHF
CDR3nt: TGTGCCAGCAGCCACGGTGGTTTTAGAAATAGCAATCAGCCCCAGCATTTT

v_gene: TRBV4-1
abundance: NA
j_gene: TRBJ2-1
d_gene: NA
CDR3aa: CASSQESVEQFF
CDR3nt: TGCGCCAGCAGCCAAGAAAGTGTAGAGCAGTTCTTC

v_gene: TRBV9
abundance: few
j_gene: TRBJ2-5
d_gene: NA
CDR3aa: CASSVDFWGVQETQYF
CDR3nt: TGTGCCAGCAGCGTAGATTTTTGGGGGGTCCAAGAGACCCAGTACTTC

v_gene: TRBV15
abundance: many
j_gene: TRBJ2-1
d_gene: NA
CDR3aa: CATSRELMNEQFF
CDR3nt: TGTGCCACCAGCAGGGAGTTAATGAATGAGCAGTTCTTC

v_gene: TRBV24-1
abundance: NA
j_gene: TRBJ1-2
d_gene: NA
CDR3aa: CATSSHSGLNYGYTF
CDR3nt: TGTGCCACCAGTTCACACTCAGGACTTAACTATGGCTACACCTTC

v_gene: TRBV27
abundance: many
j_gene: TRBJ2-7
d_gene: TRBD1
CDR3aa: CASSRQGPHYEQYF
CDR3nt: TGTGCCAGCAGTAGACAGGGTCCCCACTACGAGCAGTACTTC

v_gene: TRBV20-1
abundance: few
j_gene: TRBJ2-2
d_gene: NA
CDR3aa: CSAIFQNTGELFF
CDR3nt: TGCAGTGCTATATTTCAGAACACCGGGGAGCTGTTTTTT

v_gene: TRBV7-6
abundance: NA
j_gene: TRBJ2-5
d_gene: TRBD1
CDR3aa: CVSSPTGGGETQYF
CDR3nt: TGTGTCAGCAGCCCCACAGGGGGCGGGGAGACCCAGTACTTC

v_gene: TRBV4-1
abundance: few
j_gene: TRBJ1-1
d_gene: TRBD1
CDR3aa: CASSFRQGIRTEAFF
CDR3nt: TGCGCCAGCAGCTTTCGACAGGGGATTCGGACTGAAGCTTTCTTT

v_gene: TRBV27
abundance: many
j_gene: TRBJ2-7
d_gene: TRBD1
CDR3aa: CASSLSYRGYDSQYF
CDR3nt: TGTGCCAGCAGTTTATCGTACAGGGGGTATGACTCGCAGTACTTC

v_gene: TRBV5-1
abundance: many
j_gene: TRBJ2-1
d_gene: NA
CDR3aa: CASSLAWGNEQFF
CDR3nt: TGCGCCAGCAGCTTGGCCTGGGGAAATGAGCAGTTCTTC

v_gene: TRBV14
abundance: few
j_gene: TRBJ2-6
d_gene: NA
CDR3aa: CASSNVGGANVRTF
CDR3nt: TGTGCCAGCTCAAATGTTGGTGGGGCCAACGTCCGGACTTTC

v_gene: TRBV11-2
abundance: NA
j_gene: TRBJ2-1
d_gene: NA
CDR3aa: CASSLDSNRNEQFF
CDR3nt: TGTGCCAGCAGCTTAGATTCGAATAGGAATGAGCAGTTCTTC

v_gene: TRBV5-1
abundance: many
j_gene: TRBJ1-2
d_gene: NA
CDR3aa: CASSLGLRDRDYGYTF
CDR3nt: TGCGCCAGCAGCTTGGGCCTACGGGACCGGGACTATGGCTACACCTTC

v_gene: TRBV7-6
abundance: few
j_gene: TRBJ2-2
d_gene: TRBD1
CDR3aa: CASSLESTGATGELFF
CDR3nt: TGTGCCAGCAGCTTAGAGTCCACAGGGGCCACCGGGGAGCTGTTTTTT

v_gene: TRBV5-4
abundance: few
j_gene: TRBJ1-1
d_gene: NA
CDR3aa: CASSTEQSKAFF
CDR3nt: TGTGCCAGCAGCACCGAGCAGAGTAAAGCTTTCTTT

v_gene: TRBV19
abundance: few
j_gene: TRBJ1-1
d_gene: NA
CDR3aa: CASSPQTRDEAFF
CDR3nt: TGTGCCAGTAGTCCTCAAACCCGGGATGAAGCTTTCTTT

v_gene: TRBV6-1
abundance: many
j_gene: TRBJ1-6
d_gene: NA
CDR3aa: CASSKAQGVTLRTPLHF
CDR3nt: TGTGCCAGCTCCAAGGCCCAGGGCGTGACGTTAAGAACACCCCTCCACTTT

v_gene: TRBV6-1
abundance: once
j_gene: TRBJ1-2
d_gene: NA
CDR3aa: CASTVVGGPRDYGYTF
CDR3nt: TGTGCCAGCACGGTGGTGGGTGGTCCCCGCGACTATGGCTACACCTTC

v_gene: TRBV28
abundance: many
j_gene: TRBJ2-2
d_gene: NA
CDR3aa: CASGSPFIPSTNKPGSCFF
CDR3nt: NA

v_gene: TRBV13
abundance: many
j_gene: TRBJ2-7
d_gene: TRBD2
CDR3aa: CASSFGGGAGEQYF
CDR3nt: TGTGCCAGCAGCTTTGGCGGGGGGGCGGGCGAGCAGTACTTC

v_gene: TRBV7-9
abundance: NA
j_gene: TRBJ2-7
d_gene: NA
CDR3aa: CASSLDLYEQYF
CDR3nt: TGTGCCAGCAGCTTAGACCTCTACGAGCAGTACTTC

v_gene: TRBV6-1
abundance: many
j_gene: TRBJ2-3
d_gene: NA
CDR3aa: CASSSHYSTDTQYF
CDR3nt: TGTGCCAGCTCCAGTCACTATAGCACAGATACGCAGTATTTT

v_gene: TRBV5-1
abundance: many
j_gene: TRBJ2-2
d_gene: NA
CDR3aa: CASSLDVLGLGELFF
CDR3nt: TGCGCCAGCAGCTTGGATGTCCTCGGGCTCGGGGAGCTGTTTTTT

v_gene: TRBV28
abundance: many
j_gene: TRBJ2-7
d_gene: TRBD2
CDR3aa: CASRTTSGGKYEQYF
CDR3nt: TGTGCCAGCAGAACAACTAGCGGGGGGAAATACGAGCAGTACTTC

v_gene: TRBV7-8
abundance: many
j_gene: TRBJ2-7
d_gene: NA
CDR3aa: CASSFTRDSYEQYF
CDR3nt: TGTGCCAGCAGCTTCACCCGGGATTCCTACGAGCAGTACTTC

v_gene: TRBV3-1
abundance: many
j_gene: TRBJ2-5
d_gene: TRBD1
CDR3aa: CASSQPGQLQETQYF
CDR3nt: TGTGCCAGCAGCCAACCGGGACAGTTACAAGAGACCCAGTACTTC